In this sample, the clone carrying this T cell receptor (beta chain) turned up many times. Its antigen is not known. The sample is drawn from a study of CD8 T cells in ankylosing spondylitis. In making TCR beta libraries, quantitative 5'-RACE with molecular barcodes was used. A single record per CDR3 protein comes from TCRdb applying MiXCR to the 5' RACE reads. This sample carries around 490,000 distinct CDR3 sequences, roughly 5% of them seen once, and the ten largest clones take around 3.4%. With 6 bases removed from V and 2 bases from J, the gap between germline ends came to 8 bases. The CDR3 runs 13 residues. CDR1 and CDR2 from the germline V gene are MNHEY and SMNVEV (reference sequence). General study findings and limits: Among TCR beta sequences, a motif of eight highly homologous variants appeared characteristic of ankylosing spondylitis blood. According to the report, clones linked to the disease were significantly enriched in matched synovial fluid samples taken from ankylosing spondylitis patients.

The chain uses TRBV27 and TRBJ2-1, with D hard to call. What was sequenced was blood, either unsorted or a sorted T cell fraction (not recorded which). The sequence was obtained from a male donor with ankylosing spondylitis. The CDR3 coding sequence is TGTGCCAGCAGCGACTGGACCTACAATGAGCAGTTCTTC. Its protein is CASSDWTYNEQFF.